Listed here is a single T cell receptor beta chain. Its target is not known. This entry is derived from a study of neoadjuvant anti-PD-1 for oral cavity cancer. General observations from the study: After neoadjuvant nivolumab, PBMC T cell clonality was significantly higher in non-responders than responders.

V trimming: 4 bases; J trimming: 4 bases; junction bases outside the gene matches: 4. This CDR3 is 13 amino acids long. Looked up from germline, CDR1 is SGHRS and CDR2 is YFSETQ. The table came from immunoSEQ multiplex PCR; TCRdb's copy has only in-frame clones and leaves some out. The table has 11,000 to 15,000 clones, about two thirds seen once. Cohort: HPV-negative, locally advanced oral cavity squamous cell carcinoma patients. No culture or expansion preceded analysis of these blood cells. This material consisted of PBMCs, taken before nivolumab (anti-PD-1) treatment. V and J are TRBV5-1 and TRBJ2-5; 7 bases map to TRBD2. This TCR came from a person aged 40 to 85 with oral cavity squamous cell carcinoma. CDR3 nucleotides: TGCGCCAGCAGCCCTGGGGGGGGAGAGACCCAGTACTTC. Protein sequence: CASSPGGGETQYF.